These T cell receptor beta chains were read from a single sample in a study of T cell responses to AZD1222 COVID-19 vaccine. Only in-frame clones appear in the TCRdb table, and some are missing; sequencing was by immunoSEQ multiplex PCR. The sample gives roughly 100,000 clones, about 80% of which show up once; 4% to 6% is in the top ten. This specimen was peripheral blood, taken on day 0 of AZD1222 vaccination. These receptors originate from an adult in good health. The CDR3 runs from the conserved cysteine through the conserved F or W. The D gene is left open where the match is weak. Rows give clone size only sometimes, using once, few, many, or a class for an expanded clone.

d_call: .; j_call: TRBJ1-1; v_call: TRBV18; clone_size: .; cdr3_aa: CASSLGREEAFF; cdr3_nt: TGTGCCAGCTCCCTCGGGAGAGAGGAAGCTTTCTTT
d_call: TRBD1; j_call: TRBJ1-1; v_call: TRBV2; clone_size: .; cdr3_aa: CASTQIGTGGTEAFF; cdr3_nt: TGTGCCAGCACCCAGATCGGGACAGGGGGCACTGAAGCTTTCTTT
d_call: .; j_call: TRBJ2-2; v_call: TRBV3-1/TRBV3-2; clone_size: once; cdr3_aa: CASSQRVVGELFF; cdr3_nt: TGTGCCAGCAGCCAACGTGTCGTGGGGGAGCTGTTTTTT
d_call: .; j_call: TRBJ1-1; v_call: TRBV19; clone_size: .; cdr3_aa: CASLLWGGSGTEAFF; cdr3_nt: TGTGCCAGCCTCCTGTGGGGGGGGTCCGGCACTGAAGCTTTCTTT
d_call: TRBD1; j_call: TRBJ2-3; v_call: TRBV5-4; clone_size: .; cdr3_aa: CASSAAGTGGDTQYF; cdr3_nt: TGTGCCAGCAGCGCGGCAGGGACAGGGGGAGATACGCAGTATTTT
d_call: TRBD1; j_call: TRBJ1-6; v_call: TRBV6-5; clone_size: .; cdr3_aa: CASSSRGQGHSPLHF; cdr3_nt: TGTGCCAGCAGTTCGAGGGGACAGGGACATTCACCCCTCCACTTT
d_call: .; j_call: TRBJ1-4; v_call: TRBV5-4; clone_size: .; cdr3_aa: CASSSRGYKEKLFF; cdr3_nt: TGTGCCAGCAGCTCCAGGGGCTACAAGGAAAAACTGTTTTTT
d_call: .; j_call: TRBJ1-2; v_call: TRBV19; clone_size: few; cdr3_aa: CASSAARDWSGYTF; cdr3_nt: TGTGCCAGTAGTGCGGCCCGGGATTGGAGTGGCTACACCTTC
d_call: .; j_call: TRBJ2-5; v_call: TRBV27; clone_size: .; cdr3_aa: CASSSAGIGTQYF; cdr3_nt: TGTGCCAGCAGTTCAGCAGGGATAGGGACCCAGTACTTC
d_call: .; j_call: TRBJ1-1; v_call: TRBV9; clone_size: .; cdr3_aa: CASSPRGAAEAFF; cdr3_nt: TGTGCCAGCAGCCCGAGAGGCGCCGCTGAAGCTTTCTTT
d_call: .; j_call: TRBJ1-1; v_call: TRBV27; clone_size: .; cdr3_aa: CASGPTANTEAFF; cdr3_nt: TGTGCCAGCGGGCCGACAGCGAACACTGAAGCTTTCTTT
d_call: .; j_call: TRBJ1-3; v_call: TRBV5-8; clone_size: few; cdr3_aa: CASTWGGSSGNTIYF; cdr3_nt: TGTGCCAGCACCTGGGGAGGGAGCTCTGGAAACACCATATATTTT
d_call: .; j_call: TRBJ2-7; v_call: TRBV3-1/TRBV3-2; clone_size: .; cdr3_aa: CASSHRYEQYF; cdr3_nt: TGTGCCAGCAGCCACAGATACGAGCAGTACTTC
d_call: .; j_call: TRBJ1-2; v_call: TRBV6-5; clone_size: .; cdr3_aa: CASIPRGAAGGYTF; cdr3_nt: TGTGCCAGCATCCCCCGGGGGGCAGCTGGTGGCTACACCTTC
d_call: TRBD2; j_call: TRBJ2-1; v_call: TRBV6-2/TRBV6-3; clone_size: .; cdr3_aa: CASSLSGEAYNEQFF; cdr3_nt: TGTGCCAGCAGTCTTAGCGGGGAGGCCTACAATGAGCAGTTCTTC
d_call: .; j_call: TRBJ2-7; v_call: TRBV29-1; clone_size: .; cdr3_aa: CSVRRTDSYEQYF; cdr3_nt: TGCAGCGTACGGAGAACAGACTCCTACGAGCAGTACTTC
d_call: .; j_call: TRBJ2-2; v_call: TRBV7-8; clone_size: few; cdr3_aa: CASSFGGPNTGELFF; cdr3_nt: TGTGCCAGCAGCTTTGGGGGCCCGAACACCGGGGAGCTGTTTTTT
d_call: TRBD1; j_call: TRBJ2-1; v_call: TRBV30; clone_size: .; cdr3_aa: CAWSSGQGRNEQFF; cdr3_nt: TGTGCCTGGAGTAGTGGACAGGGGCGTAATGAGCAGTTCTTC
d_call: .; j_call: TRBJ2-2; v_call: TRBV19; clone_size: .; cdr3_aa: CASSIGPVPGELFF; cdr3_nt: TGTGCCAGTAGTATAGGGCCCGTCCCCGGGGAGCTGTTTTTT
d_call: .; j_call: TRBJ2-7; v_call: TRBV2; clone_size: once; cdr3_aa: CASTLSMSSYEQYF; cdr3_nt: TGTGCCAGCACTCTGAGCATGAGCTCCTACGAGCAGTACTTC
d_call: .; j_call: TRBJ2-5; v_call: TRBV7-9; clone_size: .; cdr3_aa: CASTWYQETQYF; cdr3_nt: TGTGCCAGCACCTGGTACCAAGAGACCCAGTACTTC
d_call: TRBD1; j_call: TRBJ1-3; v_call: TRBV5-4; clone_size: few; cdr3_aa: CASRYTGGVPGNTIYF; cdr3_nt: TGTGCCAGCAGATATACAGGGGGGGTACCGGGAAACACCATATATTTT
d_call: TRBD1; j_call: TRBJ1-2; v_call: TRBV5-1; clone_size: .; cdr3_aa: CASADRANYGYTF; cdr3_nt: TGCGCCAGCGCGGACAGGGCTAACTATGGCTACACCTTC
d_call: TRBD2; j_call: TRBJ2-2; v_call: TRBV19; clone_size: .; cdr3_aa: CASSIIRTSRKRELFF; cdr3_nt: TGTGCCAGTAGTATTATAAGGACTAGTCGTAAGAGGGAGCTGTTTTTT
d_call: .; j_call: TRBJ2-7; v_call: TRBV5-1; clone_size: few; cdr3_aa: CASSTTQSYEQYF; cdr3_nt: TGCGCCAGCAGTACGACACAATCCTACGAGCAGTACTTC
d_call: TRBD1; j_call: TRBJ2-2; v_call: TRBV27; clone_size: .; cdr3_aa: CASSWTGITGELFF; cdr3_nt: TGTGCCAGCAGTTGGACAGGGATCACCGGGGAGCTGTTTTTT
d_call: TRBD1; j_call: TRBJ1-2; v_call: TRBV18; clone_size: .; cdr3_aa: CASSPGTGEDYGYTF; cdr3_nt: TGTGCCAGCTCACCAGGGACAGGGGAGGACTATGGCTACACCTTC
d_call: .; j_call: TRBJ1-2; v_call: TRBV5-1; clone_size: .; cdr3_aa: CASSFQNRKRNYGYTF; cdr3_nt: TGCGCCAGCAGCTTTCAGAATAGAAAAAGAAACTATGGCTACACCTTC
d_call: .; j_call: TRBJ2-2; v_call: TRBV11-1; clone_size: .; cdr3_aa: CASSLGRTGELFF; cdr3_nt: TGTGCCAGCAGCTTAGGTAGAACCGGGGAGCTGTTTTTT
d_call: .; j_call: TRBJ1-1; v_call: TRBV19; clone_size: .; cdr3_aa: CASSIHENTEAFF; cdr3_nt: TGTGCCAGTAGTATACATGAGAACACTGAAGCTTTCTTT
d_call: .; j_call: TRBJ2-3; v_call: TRBV5-1; clone_size: once; cdr3_aa: CASRLTSGASTDTQYF; cdr3_nt: TGCGCCAGCAGACTAACGTCAGGGGCCTCCACAGATACGCAGTATTTT
d_call: .; j_call: TRBJ1-1; v_call: TRBV11-3; clone_size: .; cdr3_aa: CASSIGVNTEAFF; cdr3_nt: TGTGCCAGCAGCATAGGGGTGAACACTGAAGCTTTCTTT
d_call: .; j_call: TRBJ2-7; v_call: TRBV6-5; clone_size: .; cdr3_aa: CASKEGVVYEQYF; cdr3_nt: TGTGCCAGCAAGGAGGGGGTTGTCTACGAGCAGTACTTC
d_call: .; j_call: TRBJ2-5; v_call: TRBV11-2; clone_size: few; cdr3_aa: CASSPEPGSLETQYF; cdr3_nt: TGTGCCAGCAGCCCCGAGCCCGGGAGCTTAGAGACCCAGTACTTC
d_call: .; j_call: TRBJ2-1; v_call: TRBV11-2; clone_size: .; cdr3_aa: CASSSTRVLGNEQFF; cdr3_nt: TGTGCCAGCAGCTCAACCAGAGTCCTGGGCAATGAGCAGTTCTTC
d_call: .; j_call: TRBJ2-3; v_call: TRBV5-1; clone_size: .; cdr3_aa: CASSLPADTDTQYF; cdr3_nt: TGCGCCAGCAGCTTGCCGGCAGACACAGATACGCAGTATTTT
d_call: TRBD1; j_call: TRBJ1-2; v_call: TRBV6-2/TRBV6-3; clone_size: .; cdr3_aa: CASSRQGNYGYTF; cdr3_nt: TGTGCCAGCAGCCGACAGGGCAACTATGGCTACACCTTC
d_call: TRBD1; j_call: TRBJ1-1; v_call: TRBV2; clone_size: .; cdr3_aa: CASSASTGGTEAFF; cdr3_nt: TGTGCCAGCAGTGCTAGTACAGGGGGCACTGAAGCTTTCTTT
d_call: .; j_call: TRBJ1-2; v_call: TRBV7-2; clone_size: .; cdr3_aa: CASSLVGTTNLYGYTF; cdr3_nt: TGTGCCAGCAGCTTAGTGGGGACAACAAATCTCTATGGCTACACCTTC